This T cell receptor beta chain was sequenced for a study of blood T cell repertoires in COVID-19. As for the study in general: Samples taken during acute and convalescent COVID-19 were collected in the United States, Italy and Spain. T cells, B-cell-depleted T cells, or PBMCs supplied cDNA or gDNA.

Only in-frame clones appear in the TCRdb table, and some are missing; sequencing was by immunoSEQ multiplex PCR. The sample shows over 85,000 clones, about 88% of them seen only once. V was cut by 2 bases and J by 2 bases, with 9 bases left in between. Germline CDR1 SGHAT, CDR2 FQNNGV. The CDR3 contains 15 residues. Specimen: peripheral blood. The receptor comes from a woman between 45 and 65 years old with acute or convalescent COVID-19. The chain is built from TRBV11-2 and TRBJ2-2; D is uncertain. The CDR3 loop is CASSLNPTNTGELFF. Here the CDR3 DNA reads TGTGCCAGCAGCTTAAACCCCACTAACACCGGGGAGCTGTTTTTT.